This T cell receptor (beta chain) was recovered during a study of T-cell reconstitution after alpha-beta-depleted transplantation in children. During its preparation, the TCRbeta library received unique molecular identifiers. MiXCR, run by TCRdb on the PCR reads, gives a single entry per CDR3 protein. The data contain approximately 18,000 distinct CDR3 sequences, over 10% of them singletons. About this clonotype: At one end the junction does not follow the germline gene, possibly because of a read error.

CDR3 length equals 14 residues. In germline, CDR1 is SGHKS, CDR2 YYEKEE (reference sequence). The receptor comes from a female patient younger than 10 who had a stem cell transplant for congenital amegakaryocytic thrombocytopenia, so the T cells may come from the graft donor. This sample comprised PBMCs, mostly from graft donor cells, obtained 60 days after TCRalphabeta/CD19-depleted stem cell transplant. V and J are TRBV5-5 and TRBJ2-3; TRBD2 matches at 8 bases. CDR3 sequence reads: CASSFRGSGMNPHF. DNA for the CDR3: TGTGCCAGCAGCTTCCGCGGTAGCGGGATGAATCCCCATTTT.